This T cell receptor (beta chain) comes out of a study of OX40 agonist ivuxolimab in advanced cancers. The table came from immunoSEQ multiplex PCR; TCRdb's copy has only in-frame clones and leaves some out. The profile shows approximately 49,000 clones, about 88% of them singletons. The J segment lost 0 bases and the V segment lost 11 bases, leaving 3 bases of the junction unmatched. Germline lookup yields CDR1 MDHEN and CDR2 SYDVKM. This CDR3 spans 13 amino acids. The source material was CD4+ or CD8+ T cells sorted from blood, sampled in a trial of the OX40 agonist ivuxolimab. The TCR originated in an adult with an advanced solid tumor such as melanoma, head and neck, liver or kidney cancer. V and J are TRBV28 and TRBJ2-2; 7 positions match TRBD1. The CDR3 DNA is TGTGCCGTCAGGGGGACGAACACCGGGGAGCTGTTTTTT. Protein product: CAVRGTNTGELFF.